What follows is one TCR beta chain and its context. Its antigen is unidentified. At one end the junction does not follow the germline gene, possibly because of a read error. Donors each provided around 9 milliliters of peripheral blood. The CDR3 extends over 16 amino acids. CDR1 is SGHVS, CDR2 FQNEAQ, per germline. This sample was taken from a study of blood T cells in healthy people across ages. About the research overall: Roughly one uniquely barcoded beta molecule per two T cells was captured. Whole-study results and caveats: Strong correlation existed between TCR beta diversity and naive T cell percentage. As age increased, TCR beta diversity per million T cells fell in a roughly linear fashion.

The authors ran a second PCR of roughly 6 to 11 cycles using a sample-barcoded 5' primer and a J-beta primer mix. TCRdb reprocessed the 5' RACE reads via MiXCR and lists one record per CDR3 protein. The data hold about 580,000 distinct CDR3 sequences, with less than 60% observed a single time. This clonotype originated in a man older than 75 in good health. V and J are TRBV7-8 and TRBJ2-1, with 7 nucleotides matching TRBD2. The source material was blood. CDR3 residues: CASSLGAGVAYNEQFF. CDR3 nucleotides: TGTGCCAGCAGCTTAGGGGCGGGAGTAGCCTACAATGAACAGTTCTTC.